The 19 T cell receptor beta chains below all came from one sample that was sequenced in a study of T cell repertoires in cytomegalovirus infection. TCRdb analysed the reads with MiXCR anew, one entry per CDR3 protein. The table shows 100,000 to 150,000 distinct CDR3 sequences, with about 32% occurring only once. Their antigens remain unidentified. The material sequenced was CD8+ T cells from cultured PBMCs, taken from culture after CMV antigen stimulation. These receptors originate from a human donor in good health (CMV status not recorded). Some clones in this sample may be carry-over from other donors' samples.

In its sample, this clonotype is medium-sized. CDR3 coding DNA: TGTGCCATCAGTGAGACCAACAGGGGACCCGAGTACCCAGACTATGGCTACACCTTC. The encoded protein is CAISETNRGPEYPDYGYTF. This chain joins TRBV10-3 and TRBJ1-2, with 7 nucleotides matching TRBD1. CDR1 is ENHRY and CDR2 is SYGVKD in the germline V gene. The CDR3 spans 19 residues. V lost 2 bases to trimming and J lost 3 bases; unmatched junction nucleotides: 18.

The CDR3 DNA sequence: TGTGCCCAACAGGGGGAGGGCTATGGCTACACCTTC. Protein: CAQQGEGYGYTF. The chain joins TRBV2 to TRBJ1-2; TRBD1 agrees at 8 bases. J gave up 4 bases and V 11 bases, and 6 bases lay outside the gene matches. Germline values: CDR1 SNHLY, CDR2 FYNNEI. The CDR3 is 12 residues long.

This chain uses TRBV7-9 with TRBJ1-1; possibly TRBD1 for D (5 bases). The CDR3 has 14 amino acids. Germline loops: CDR1 SEHNR, CDR2 FQNEAQ (reference sequence). The V and J ends lost 3 bases and 3 bases respectively, with 11 bases between them. The CDR3 sequence: CASSLGRIYTEAFF. The CDR3 DNA reads TGTGCCAGCAGCTTGGGGCGAATATACACTGAAGCTTTCTTT.

The chain is built from TRBV4-1 and TRBJ1-5, with TRBD1 as a possible D gene (5 bases). The CDR3 loop spans 15 amino acids. Germline V gene data show CDR1 as MGHRA and CDR2 as YSYEKL. V was trimmed by 4 bases and J by 0 bases, leaving 10 bases between them. The CDR3 spells CASSPGHLSNQPQHF. DNA for the CDR3: TGCGCCAGCAGCCCCGGACACCTTAGCAATCAGCCCCAGCATTTT.

Many counts were recorded for this clonotype. V usage is TRBV6-6 and J usage is TRBJ2-2, with D possibly TRBD1 on 5 matching bases. V was shortened by 0 bases and J by 7 bases, with 15 bases between the two germline ends. Germline V gives CDR1 MNHNY, CDR2 SVGAGI (reference sequence). The CDR3 has 16 residues. CDR3 nucleotide sequence: TGTGCCAGCAGTTACTCGACTCCAGGGCCGGGCGGGGAGCTGTTTTTT. It is translated as CASSYSTPGPGGELFF.

V is TRBV27 and J is TRBJ1-6, with D tentatively TRBD1 (5 bases). The CDR3 loop spans 15 amino acids. Germline CDR1 MNHEY, CDR2 SMNVEV (reference sequence). The V gene lost 3 bases and the J gene lost 2 bases, with 8 bases spanning the gap. The CDR3, as DNA: TGTGCCAGCAGTTTCTCGGGGGCCTATAATTCACCCCTCCACTTT. Amino acid sequence: CASSFSGAYNSPLHF.

This clonotype occurred many times. This chain connects TRBV7-2 to TRBJ1-2; 7 bases fit TRBD1. V trimming: 2 bases; J trimming: 6 bases; junction bases outside the gene matches: 3. CDR1 and CDR2 (germline): SGHTA, FQGNSA. The CDR3 covers 13 residues. This chain's CDR3 is CASSLPTGDGYTF. Here the CDR3 DNA reads TGTGCCAGCAGCTTACCTACAGGGGATGGCTACACCTTC.

This clonotype was seen repeatedly, ten times or more. The chain combines TRBV12-3 or TRBV12-4 with TRBJ1-1; the D gene is possibly TRBD1 (5 bases). Trimming took off 6 bases at V and 5 bases at J, with 16 bases between the two ends. This CDR3 contains 14 residues. CDR3 in DNA: TGTGCCAGCAGCGCCTGGGGGGGAGGAACTGAAGCTTTCTTT. It encodes CASSAWGGGTEAFF.

The chain links TRBV11-2 to TRBJ2-7; D call uncertain. Germline V gene lookup returns CDR1 SGHAT and CDR2 FQNNGV. Trimming removed 5 bases at V and 1 base at J, with 12 bases between. The CDR3 consists of 14 residues. Written as DNA, the CDR3 is TGTGCCAGCAGCATCCGGGCCTATTCCTACGAGCAGTACTTC. Protein product: CASSIRAYSYEQYF.

This clonotype has just a few counts. This sequence joins TRBV4-2 and TRBJ2-7, with a weak D call TRBD1 (6 bases). The CDR3 loop spans 18 amino acids. The V gene lost 2 bases and the J gene lost 1 base, with 21 bases spanning the gap. Germline lookup yields CDR1 LGHNA and CDR2 YNFKEQ. CDR3 protein: CASSQSRPQGLGSYEQYF. The CDR3, as DNA: TGTGCCAGCAGCCAATCCAGGCCTCAGGGGTTGGGATCCTACGAGCAGTACTTC.

This clonotype has a handful of counts. The chain carries TRBV20-1 and TRBJ1-1; no firm D call. CDR3 length equals 16 residues. CDR1 is DFQATT, CDR2 SNEGSKA, per germline (reference sequence). Between the trimmed V and J ends, which lost 1 base and 0 bases, there was a span of 15 bases. CDR3 sequence: CSARGPPGDLNTEAFF. In DNA, the CDR3 is TGCAGTGCTAGAGGACCCCCGGGAGACCTGAACACTGAAGCTTTCTTT.

In this sample, this clonotype turned up a few times. This chain links TRBV20-1 with TRBJ1-6; perhaps TRBD1 as D (6 bases). Germline lookup yields CDR1 DFQATT and CDR2 SNEGSKA (reference sequence). The germline V and J ends were trimmed by 6 bases and 0 bases, with 15 bases remaining between them. This CDR3 contains 16 residues. As DNA, the CDR3 is TGCAGTGCCCCGGAACAGGGCTCCTCCTATAATTCACCCCTCCACTTT. Residues: CSAPEQGSSYNSPLHF.

This chain uses TRBV7-2 with TRBJ2-1; 9 bases match TRBD2. In germline, CDR1 is SGHTA, CDR2 FQGNSA. CDR3 length: 20 amino acids. J lost 3 bases, V lost 5 bases, and 20 bases had no gene match. The CDR3 region is CASSILGGLAGTVDYNEQFF. CDR3 DNA: TGTGCCAGCAGCATCCTGGGGGGGCTAGCGGGGACGGTTGACTACAATGAGCAGTTCTTC.

The chain uses TRBV7-6 and TRBJ1-1; 7 bases are shared with TRBD1. Germline V CDR1 and CDR2: SGHVS, FNYEAQ. The CDR3 has 16 residues. V lost 5 bases and J lost 2; bases outside the gene matches: 11. CDR3 amino acids: CASSRITGDDNTEAFF. CDR3 coding DNA: TGTGCCAGCAGCCGGATAACAGGGGACGATAACACTGAAGCTTTCTTT.

This clonotype was seen a handful of times. V and J are TRBV28 and TRBJ2-7; no definite D call. The V and J ends lost 5 bases and 0 bases respectively, with 20 bases between them. Looked up from germline, CDR1 is MDHEN and CDR2 is SYDVKM. The CDR3 is made up of 17 amino acids. The CDR3 DNA follows: TGTGCCAGCAGTCCCCTGGGTTACCTGGAAAACTCCTACGAGCAGTACTTC. Its protein is CASSPLGYLENSYEQYF. The variable domain in full, completed from reference TRBV28 and TRBJ2-7, reads DVKVTQSSRYLVKRTGEKVFLECVQDMDHENMFWYRQDPGLGLRLIYFSYDVKMKEKGDIPEGYSVSREKKERFSLILESASTNQTSMYLCASSPLGYLENSYEQYFGPGTRLTVT.

In its sample, this clonotype was seen a few times. The CDR3 DNA sequence: TGTGCCAGCAGCCGATACCACCACGCGGGGGGTAAAGAGACCCAGTACTTC. It specifies CASSRYHHAGGKETQYF. The chain recombines TRBV7-2 with TRBJ2-5, with TRBD2 identical over 8 bases. The germline gives CDR1 SGHTA, CDR2 FQGNSA. The V segment lost 5 bases and the J segment 3 bases; nucleotides outside the gene matches: 14. CDR3 length equals 17 residues.

V is TRBV6-2 or TRBV6-3 and J is TRBJ2-7; D not resolved. V was cut by 8 bases and J by 2 bases, with 10 bases left in between. This CDR3 region has 12 residues. The germline V gene has CDR1 MNHEY and CDR2 SVGEGT. In nucleotides, the CDR3 is TGTGCCAGCGGCCCTGGGCCCTACGAGCAGTACTTC. Its protein is CASGPGPYEQYF.

This rearrangement joins TRBV11-1 to TRBJ2-7; maybe TRBD2 (6 bases). The CDR3 has 17 residues. The germline V and J ends were trimmed by 3 bases and 0 bases, with 18 bases remaining between them. Germline CDR1 is SGHAT and CDR2 is FQDESV (reference sequence). The CDR3 coding sequence is TGTGCCAGCAGCTTCGGCCTCCGGGGGTCTCTCTCCTACGAGCAGTACTTC. This gives the protein CASSFGLRGSLSYEQYF.

The chain has TRBV4-1 and TRBJ2-1; the D gene could be TRBD1 or TRBD2 (7 bases each). V shed 1 base and J shed 4 bases, with 17 bases lying between them. The CDR3 covers 17 residues. Looked up from germline, CDR1 is MGHRA and CDR2 is YSYEKL. CDR3 sequence: CASSQGPGGGVYNEQFF. The CDR3 nucleotides are TGCGCCAGCAGCCAAGGGCCAGGGGGGGGCGTATACAATGAGCAGTTCTTC.